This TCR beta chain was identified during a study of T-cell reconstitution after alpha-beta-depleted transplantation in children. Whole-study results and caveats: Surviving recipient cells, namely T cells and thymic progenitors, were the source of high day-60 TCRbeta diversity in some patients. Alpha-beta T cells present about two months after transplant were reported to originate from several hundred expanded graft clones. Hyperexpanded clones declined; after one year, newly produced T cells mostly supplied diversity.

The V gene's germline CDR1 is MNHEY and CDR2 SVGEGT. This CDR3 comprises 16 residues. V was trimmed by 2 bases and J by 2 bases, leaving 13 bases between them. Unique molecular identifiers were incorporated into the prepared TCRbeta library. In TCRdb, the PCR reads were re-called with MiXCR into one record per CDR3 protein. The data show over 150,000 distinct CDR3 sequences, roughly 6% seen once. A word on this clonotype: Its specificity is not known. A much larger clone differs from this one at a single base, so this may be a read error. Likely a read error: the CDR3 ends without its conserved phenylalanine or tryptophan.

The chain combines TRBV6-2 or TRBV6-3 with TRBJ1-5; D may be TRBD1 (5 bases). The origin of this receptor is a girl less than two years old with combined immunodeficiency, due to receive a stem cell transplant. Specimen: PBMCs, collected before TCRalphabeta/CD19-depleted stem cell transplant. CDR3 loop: CASSYKGLNGNQPQHC. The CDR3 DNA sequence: TGTGCCAGCAGTTACAAGGGACTGAACGGCAATCAGCCCCAGCATTGT.